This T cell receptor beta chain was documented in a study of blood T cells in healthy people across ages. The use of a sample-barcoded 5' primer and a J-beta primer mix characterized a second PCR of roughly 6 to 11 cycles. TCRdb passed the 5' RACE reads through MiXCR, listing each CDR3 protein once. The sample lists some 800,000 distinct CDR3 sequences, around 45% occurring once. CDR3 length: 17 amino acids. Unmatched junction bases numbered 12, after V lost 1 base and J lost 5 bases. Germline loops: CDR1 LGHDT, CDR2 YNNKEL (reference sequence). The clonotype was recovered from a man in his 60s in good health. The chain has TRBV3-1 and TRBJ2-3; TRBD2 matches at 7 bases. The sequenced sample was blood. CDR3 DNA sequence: TGTGCCAGCAGCCAAGGAGGGGAGACTAGCTTCATAGATACGCAGTATTTT. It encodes CASSQGGETSFIDTQYF.